These T cell receptor beta chains were read from a single sample in a study of T-cell reconstitution after alpha-beta-depleted transplantation in children. TCRdb reprocessed the PCR reads via MiXCR and lists one record per CDR3 protein. The sample includes 450,000 to 600,000 distinct CDR3 sequences, around 13% seen only once; the top ten take around 2%. The starting material was PBMCs, mostly from graft donor cells, obtained 360 days after TCRalphabeta/CD19-depleted stem cell transplant. The receptors here all came from a male patient between 5 and 17 years old who had a stem cell transplant for acute myeloid leukemia, so the T cells may come from the graft donor. Each CDR3 is given with its conserved first and last residue. Each record gives: D gene, clone size, J gene, V gene, CDR3 protein, CDR3 DNA. The D gene is left open where the match is weak. Only some rows state a clone size, as once, few, many or a class for expanded clones.

d_call: .; clone_size: many; j_call: TRBJ2-7; v_call: TRBV5-1; cdr3_aa: CASSLVQGPYEQYF; cdr3_nt: TGTGCCAGCAGTTTAGTTCAGGGTCCCTACGAGCAGTACTTC
d_call: TRBD1; clone_size: .; j_call: TRBJ1-5; v_call: TRBV29-1; cdr3_aa: CSVGGPGGSNQPQHF; cdr3_nt: TGCAGCGTTGGAGGGCCAGGGGGGAGCAATCAGCCCCAGCATTTT
d_call: TRBD2; clone_size: .; j_call: TRBJ2-3; v_call: TRBV20-1; cdr3_aa: CSAPAPGLAGPTDTQYF; cdr3_nt: TGCAGTGCCCCCGCCCCGGGACTAGCGGGCCCCACAGATACGCAGTATTTT
d_call: .; clone_size: .; j_call: TRBJ2-6; v_call: TRBV14; cdr3_aa: CASSHFVVPGANVLTF; cdr3_nt: TGTGCCAGCAGCCATTTCGTTGTGCCTGGGGCCAACGTCCTGACTTTC
d_call: .; clone_size: .; j_call: TRBJ2-1; v_call: TRBV7-9; cdr3_aa: CASSLLREQNNEQFF; cdr3_nt: TGTGCCAGCAGCTTACTCAGGGAGCAGAACAATGAGCAGTTCTTC
d_call: .; clone_size: many; j_call: TRBJ1-4; v_call: TRBV5-1; cdr3_aa: CASSLDRGRDSNEKLFF; cdr3_nt: TGCGCCAGCAGCTTGGATCGGGGCCGAGATTCTAATGAAAAACTGTTTTTT
d_call: .; clone_size: few; j_call: TRBJ2-2; v_call: TRBV7-9; cdr3_aa: CASSPVGFGRRTGELFF; cdr3_nt: TGTGCCAGCAGCCCCGTCGGATTTGGGAGACGAACCGGGGAGCTGTTTTTT
d_call: .; clone_size: .; j_call: TRBJ1-2; v_call: TRBV12-3/TRBV12-4; cdr3_aa: CASSFLQGNGYTF; cdr3_nt: TGTGCCAGCAGTTTTCTCCAGGGGAATGGCTACACCTTC
d_call: TRBD1; clone_size: few; j_call: TRBJ1-2; v_call: TRBV7-9; cdr3_aa: CASSSVLTGTNYGYTF; cdr3_nt: TGTGCCAGCAGCTCGGTATTGACAGGGACCAACTATGGCTACACCTTC
d_call: .; clone_size: .; j_call: TRBJ2-4; v_call: TRBV7-3; cdr3_aa: CASSLTGGIQYF; cdr3_nt: TGTGCCAGCAGCTTAACGGGGGGCATTCAGTACTTC
d_call: .; clone_size: many; j_call: TRBJ1-4; v_call: TRBV20-1; cdr3_aa: CSARARANEKLFF; cdr3_nt: TGCAGTGCTCGGGCGAGAGCTAATGAAAAACTGTTTTTT
d_call: TRBD1; clone_size: .; j_call: TRBJ1-5; v_call: TRBV7-9; cdr3_aa: CASSFGQGAGNQPQHF; cdr3_nt: TGTGCCAGCAGCTTTGGGCAGGGGGCGGGAAATCAGCCCCAGCATTTT
d_call: TRBD1; clone_size: .; j_call: TRBJ1-3; v_call: TRBV28; cdr3_aa: CASSPRTGGGNTIYF; cdr3_nt: TGTGCCAGCAGCCCACGGACAGGGGGTGGAAACACCATATATTTT
d_call: .; clone_size: .; j_call: TRBJ2-3; v_call: TRBV9; cdr3_aa: CASSGNGEIADTQYF; cdr3_nt: TGTGCCAGCAGCGGGAACGGAGAAATAGCAGATACGCAGTATTTT